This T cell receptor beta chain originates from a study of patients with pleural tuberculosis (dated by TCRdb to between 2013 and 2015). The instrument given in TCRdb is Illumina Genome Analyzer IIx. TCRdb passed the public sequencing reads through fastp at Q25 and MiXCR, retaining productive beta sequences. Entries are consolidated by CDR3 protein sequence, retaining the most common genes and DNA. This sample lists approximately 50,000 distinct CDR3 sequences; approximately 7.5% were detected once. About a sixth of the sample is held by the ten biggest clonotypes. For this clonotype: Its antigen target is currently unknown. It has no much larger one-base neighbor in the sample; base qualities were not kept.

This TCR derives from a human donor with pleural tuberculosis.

The CDR3 has the sequence CASSLGQGPPWGTEAFF. At the DNA level, the sequence is TGTGCCAGCAGCTTAGGGCAGGGGCCCCCTTGGGGCACTGAAGCTTTCTTT. In this chain, TRBV11-1 is recombined with TRBJ1-1; the best D guess is TRBD1, with 6 bases matching. From the cysteine through the phenylalanine, the CDR3 covers 17 amino acids. Of the read, only the CDR3 DNA is kept; its 51 bases are in frame from base 1. Trimming at the junction amounts to 1 base on V and 4 bases on J, and the germline ends lie 19 bases apart. In the germline V gene (reference sequence), CDR1 corresponds to SGHAT and CDR2 to FQDESV. With all but the CDR3 taken from the reference TRBV11-1 and TRBJ1-1 genes, the full variable domain is: EAEVAQSPRYKITEKSQAVAFWCDPISGHATLYWYRQILGQGPELLVQFQDESVVDDSQLPKDRFSAERLKGVDSTLKIQPAELGDSAMYLCASSLGQGPPWGTEAFFGQGTRLTVV.